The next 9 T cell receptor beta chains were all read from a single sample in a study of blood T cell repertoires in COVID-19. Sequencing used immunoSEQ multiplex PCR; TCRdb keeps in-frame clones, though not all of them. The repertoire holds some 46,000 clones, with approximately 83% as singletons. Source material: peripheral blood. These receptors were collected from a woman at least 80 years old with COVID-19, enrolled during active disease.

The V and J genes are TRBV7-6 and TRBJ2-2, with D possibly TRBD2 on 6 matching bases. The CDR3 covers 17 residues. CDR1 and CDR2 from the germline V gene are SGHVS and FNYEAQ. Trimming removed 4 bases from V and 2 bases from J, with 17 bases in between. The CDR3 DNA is TGTGCCAGCAGCTACAGAATGCAGGGAGGCAACACCGGGGAGCTGTTTTTT. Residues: CASSYRMQGGNTGELFF.

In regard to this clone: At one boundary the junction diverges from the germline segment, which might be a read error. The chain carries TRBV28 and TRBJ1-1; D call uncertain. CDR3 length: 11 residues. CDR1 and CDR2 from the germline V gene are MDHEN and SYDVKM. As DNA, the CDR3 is TGTGCCAGCCGTTTCGTAACTGAAGCTTTCTTT. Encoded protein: CASRFVTEAFF.

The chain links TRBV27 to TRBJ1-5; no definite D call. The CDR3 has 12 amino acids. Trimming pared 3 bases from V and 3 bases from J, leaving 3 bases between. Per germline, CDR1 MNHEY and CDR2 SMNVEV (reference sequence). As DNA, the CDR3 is TGTGCCAGCAGTTTTAACAATCAGCCCCAGCATTTT. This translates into CASSFNNQPQHF.

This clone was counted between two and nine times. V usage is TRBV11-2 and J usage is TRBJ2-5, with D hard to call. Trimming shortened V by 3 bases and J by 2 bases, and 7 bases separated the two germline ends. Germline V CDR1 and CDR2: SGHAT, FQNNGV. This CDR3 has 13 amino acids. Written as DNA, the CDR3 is TGTGCCAGCAGCTTCGCGGTTCAAGAGACCCAGTACTTC. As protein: CASSFAVQETQYF.

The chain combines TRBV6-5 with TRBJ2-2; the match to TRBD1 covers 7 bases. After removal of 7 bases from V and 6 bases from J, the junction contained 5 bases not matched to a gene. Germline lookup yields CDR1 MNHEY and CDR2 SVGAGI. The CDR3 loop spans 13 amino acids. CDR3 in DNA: TGTGCCAGCAATACAGGGGACGCCGGGGAGCTGTTTTTT. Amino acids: CASNTGDAGELFF.

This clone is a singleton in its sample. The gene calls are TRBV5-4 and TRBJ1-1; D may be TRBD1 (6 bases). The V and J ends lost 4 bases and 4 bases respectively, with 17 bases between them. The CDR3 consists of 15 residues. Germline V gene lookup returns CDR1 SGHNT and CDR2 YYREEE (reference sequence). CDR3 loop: CASSPPVGAPTEAFF. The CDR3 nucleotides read TGTGCCAGCAGCCCCCCTGTGGGGGCTCCCACTGAAGCTTTCTTT.

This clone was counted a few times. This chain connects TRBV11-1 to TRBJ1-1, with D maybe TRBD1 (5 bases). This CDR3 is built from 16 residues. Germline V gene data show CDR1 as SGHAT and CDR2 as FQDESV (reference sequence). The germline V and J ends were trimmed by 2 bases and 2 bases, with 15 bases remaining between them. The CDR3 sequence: CASSLFGAGTNTEAFF. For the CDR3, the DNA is TGTGCCAGCAGCTTATTCGGGGCAGGGACTAACACTGAAGCTTTCTTT.

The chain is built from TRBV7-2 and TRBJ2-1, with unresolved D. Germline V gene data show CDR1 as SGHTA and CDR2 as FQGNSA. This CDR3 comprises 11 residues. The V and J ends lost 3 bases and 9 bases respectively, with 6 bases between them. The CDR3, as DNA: TGTGCCAGCAGCTTTTTCCTTGAGCAGTTCTTC. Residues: CASSFFLEQFF.

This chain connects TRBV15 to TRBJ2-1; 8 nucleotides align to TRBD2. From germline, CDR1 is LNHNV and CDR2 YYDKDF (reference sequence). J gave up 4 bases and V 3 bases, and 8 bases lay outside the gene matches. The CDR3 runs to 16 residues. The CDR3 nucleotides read TGTGCCACCAGCAGGGGAGGCGGGGGGACTTACAATGAGCAGTTCTTC. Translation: CATSRGGGGTYNEQFF.